The 21 T cell receptor beta chains in this list originate from one sample, sequenced in a study of blood T cell repertoires in COVID-19. Clones were read by immunoSEQ multiplex PCR, and TCRdb kept only the in-frame ones, dropping some. The sample has some 250,000 clones, more than 85% seen once. Sequences were obtained from peripheral blood. Receptors were obtained from a woman between 70 and 85 years old with active or convalescent COVID-19.

This chain uses TRBV5-1 with TRBJ2-7; perhaps TRBD1 as D (7 bases). Germline V gene data show CDR1 as SGHRS and CDR2 as YFSETQ. V was shortened by 4 bases and J by 7 bases, with 21 bases between the two germline ends. The CDR3 is made up of 15 amino acids. CDR3 DNA sequence: TGCGCCAGCAGCCCTCGACAGGGTGGGACTTGGGAGCAGTACTTC. Residues: CASSPRQGGTWEQYF.

Here the CDR3 reads CASSQEQIGLWTEAFF. The CDR3 coding sequence is TGTGCCAGCAGCCAAGAACAGATCGGCCTCTGGACTGAAGCTTTCTTT. The chain employs TRBV3-1 (or the pseudogene TRBV3-2) and TRBJ1-1; D uncertain. The CDR3 covers 16 residues. CDR1 is LGHDT and CDR2 is YNNKEL in the germline V gene (reference sequence). The V gene lost 0 bases and the J gene lost 5 bases, with 16 bases spanning the gap.

The chain combines TRBV5-6 with TRBJ2-5, with 12 bases fitting TRBD1. This CDR3 is built from 16 residues. V lost 5 bases to trimming and J lost 6 bases; unmatched junction nucleotides: 11. Germline V gene sequence: CDR1 SGHDT, CDR2 YYEEEE. Here the CDR3 DNA reads TGTGCCAGCAGTGCTGACGGGACAGGGGGCTTAAAGACCCAGTACTTC. Residues: CASSADGTGGLKTQYF.

The chain employs TRBV19 and TRBJ2-2, with 7 bases fitting TRBD2. Trimming at V came to 7 bases and at J to 6 bases, leaving 8 bases not matched to a gene. The germline V gene encodes CDR1 LNHDA and CDR2 SQIVND (reference sequence). This CDR3 is 14 amino acids long. This CDR3 reads CASTSQGGSGELFF. In nucleotides, the CDR3 is TGTGCCAGTACTTCGCAGGGAGGGTCCGGGGAGCTGTTTTTT.

The chain recombines TRBV14 with TRBJ1-1; D is possibly TRBD1 (5 bases). This CDR3 has 13 residues. Germline V lookup: CDR1 SGHDN, CDR2 FVKESK. V was shortened by 4 bases and J by 10 bases, with 16 bases between the two germline ends. The CDR3 loop is CASSPLTQGGAFF. CDR3 DNA sequence: TGTGCCAGCAGCCCGCTAACCCAGGGAGGAGCTTTCTTT. Complete variable domain (other parts from reference TRBV14 and TRBJ1-1): EAGVTQFPSHSVIEKGQTVTLRCDPISGHDNLYWYRRVMGKEIKFLLHFVKESKQDESGMPNNRFLAERTGGTYSTLKVQPAELEDSGVYFCASSPLTQGGAFFGQGTRLTVV.

The chain links TRBV24-1 to TRBJ1-1; 7 bases map to TRBD1. The trim removed 2 bases at V and 3 bases at J, leaving 2 bases unmatched. Germline V gene lookup returns CDR1 KGHDR and CDR2 SFDVKD. This CDR3 has 14 amino acids. As DNA, the CDR3 is TGTGCCACCAGTGATTCCGACAGGGACACTGAAGCTTTCTTT. It specifies CATSDSDRDTEAFF.

The rearrangement uses TRBV6-2 or TRBV6-3 and TRBJ1-4; 7 bases align to TRBD1. The V gene's germline CDR1 is MNHEY and CDR2 SVGEGT. J lost 0 bases, V lost 6 bases, and 4 bases had no gene match. The CDR3 is made up of 15 amino acids. In nucleotides, the CDR3 is TGTGCCAGCAGCCCGGGACAGACAACTAATGAAAAACTGTTTTTT. This sequence encodes CASSPGQTTNEKLFF.

This chain uses TRBV18 with TRBJ1-1, with a possible D match to TRBD1 (5 bases). The V and J ends lost 3 bases and 3 bases respectively, with 11 bases between them. Germline values: CDR1 KGHSH, CDR2 LQKENI. This CDR3 is built from 14 residues. CDR3 residues: CASSPRGRDTEAFF. CDR3 DNA sequence: TGTGCCAGCTCACCCCGGGGGAGGGACACTGAAGCTTTCTTT.

V and J are TRBV7-2 and TRBJ1-4; D possibly corresponds to TRBD1 (5 bases). CDR3 size: 16 residues. The V gene lost 1 base and the J gene lost 6 bases, with 15 bases spanning the gap. Per germline, CDR1 SGHTA and CDR2 FQGNSA. CDR3 residues: CASSLEGAAGHEKLFF. The CDR3 bases are TGTGCCAGCAGCTTAGAAGGGGCCGCCGGGCATGAAAAACTGTTTTTT.

This chain links TRBV19 with TRBJ1-1; perhaps TRBD1 as D (6 bases). The length of the CDR3 is 12 residues. CDR1 and CDR2 (germline): LNHDA, SQIVND (reference sequence). V lost 5 bases and J lost 10, with 14 bases in between. The CDR3 DNA sequence: TGTGCCAGTAGTGAACAGGGATCTCTAGCTTTCTTT. Translation: CASSEQGSLAFF.

Only a few counts were recorded for this clone. The rearrangement links TRBV6-4 to TRBJ2-7; possible D gene TRBD1, 5 bases. The V end was cut by 3 bases, the J end by 2 bases, with 8 bases between. Germline V gene data show CDR1 as MRHNA and CDR2 as SNTAGT. CDR3 size: 13 residues. Written as DNA, the CDR3 is TGTGCCAGCAGTGAACAGGCAACCTACGAGCAGTACTTC. This gives the protein CASSEQATYEQYF.

The CDR3 spells CASSFLDVNEKLFF. The CDR3 DNA reads as TGTGCCAGCAGTTTTCTAGACGTGAATGAAAAACTGTTTTTT. The genes are TRBV27 and TRBJ1-4; D is uncertain. V was shortened by 3 bases and J by 5 bases, with 10 bases between the two germline ends. The CDR3 consists of 14 residues. In germline, CDR1 is MNHEY, CDR2 SMNVEV (reference sequence).

This clone was observed a few times. V usage is TRBV5-4 and J usage is TRBJ2-1, with TRBD2 as a possible D gene (5 bases). Germline lookup yields CDR1 SGHNT and CDR2 YYREEE (reference sequence). V was cut by 0 bases and J by 7 bases, with 8 bases left in between. The CDR3 consists of 13 residues. The CDR3 DNA follows: TGTGCCAGCAGCTTGGCCGGCGGGAATGAGCAGTTCTTC. Translating gives CASSLAGGNEQFF.

This chain joins TRBV5-1 and TRBJ2-2; TRBD2 matches at 11 bases. CDR3 length: 18 residues. Germline CDR1 and CDR2: SGHRS and YFSETQ. The J segment lost 1 base and the V segment lost 0 bases, leaving 5 bases of the junction unmatched. DNA of the CDR3: TGCGCCAGCAGCTTGGGACTAGCGGGGAGATGGAACACCGGGGAGCTGTTTTTT. Translation gives CASSLGLAGRWNTGELFF.

This rearrangement joins TRBV4-2 to TRBJ1-1; 10 bases align to TRBD1. Losses at the gene ends were 4 bases for V and 6 bases for J; bases not matched to a gene: 11. Germline loops: CDR1 LGHNA, CDR2 YNFKEQ. The CDR3 runs to 16 residues. The CDR3 loop reads CASSRGTGENSAEAFF. The CDR3 bases are TGTGCCAGCAGCCGGGGGACAGGGGAAAATAGCGCTGAAGCTTTCTTT.

V usage is TRBV6-6 and J usage is TRBJ2-7; 7 bases map to TRBD2. The V gene's germline CDR1 is MNHNY and CDR2 SVGAGI (reference sequence). This CDR3 has 14 amino acids. After removal of 2 bases from V and 2 bases from J, the junction contained 3 bases not matched to a gene. CDR3: CASSYGAGAYEQYF. In nucleotides, the CDR3 is TGTGCCAGCAGTTACGGGGCGGGGGCCTACGAGCAGTACTTC.

J is TRBJ1-1 and V is TRBV7-2, with D perhaps matching TRBD1 (6 bases). This CDR3 comprises 15 residues. V lost 5 bases, J lost 0 bases, and 13 bases lay in between. The germline CDR1 and CDR2 sequences are SGHTA and FQGNSA. CDR3 in DNA: TGTGCCAGCAGCCCCCGAACAGGGTTGAACACTGAAGCTTTCTTT. It encodes CASSPRTGLNTEAFF.

The chain combines TRBV5-6 with TRBJ2-3, with 7 bases aligning to TRBD2. The CDR3 contains 15 residues. The germline V gene encodes CDR1 SGHDT and CDR2 YYEEEE. Losses at the gene ends were 3 bases for V and 3 bases for J; bases not matched to a gene: 7. CDR3 nucleotide sequence: TGTGCCAGCAGCTCCCCGGGGGGTAGTACAGATACGCAGTATTTT. Encoded protein: CASSSPGGSTDTQYF.

This chain joins TRBV29-1 and TRBJ2-6; unclear D gene. Germline V CDR1 and CDR2: SQVTM, ANQGSEA. Trimming took 4 bases from V and 2 from J, leaving 3 bases between them. The CDR3 has 12 amino acids. The CDR3 coding sequence is TGCAGCGTTGGTACTGGGGCCAACGTCCTGACTTTC. Amino acid sequence: CSVGTGANVLTF.

The V call is TRBV9, the J call TRBJ1-5; 7 nucleotides match TRBD1. The trim removed 3 bases at V and 4 bases at J, leaving 7 bases unmatched. CDR3 length: 15 amino acids. Per the germline V gene, CDR1 is SGDLS and CDR2 is YYNGEE. In DNA, the CDR3 is TGTGCCAGCAGCGCCACAGGGGTGTGGAATCAGCCCCAGCATTTT. It yields the protein CASSATGVWNQPQHF.

Comment on this clone: Other DNA sequences in this sample translate to the same CDR3. The chain joins TRBV29-1 to TRBJ1-1; no clear D gene. V was trimmed by 5 bases and J by 1 base, leaving 5 bases between them. In germline, CDR1 is SQVTM, CDR2 ANQGSEA. CDR3 length equals 11 residues. The chain's CDR3 is CSVTGNTEAFF. For the CDR3, the DNA is TGCAGCGTTACCGGGAACACTGAAGCTTTCTTT.